Each of the 15 T cell receptor beta chains below was sequenced from the same sample in a study of cytomegalovirus exposure and HLA in healthy donors. Primers: 60 Vbeta forward and 13 Jbeta reverse. The table came from immunoSEQ multiplex PCR; TCRdb's copy has only in-frame clones and leaves some out. The sample contains 150,000 to 180,000 clones, approximately 80% of which appear only once. Material: PBMCs. These receptors originate from a man aged 30-40 years in good health and CMV-seropositive.

This clone is a singleton in its sample. The CDR3: CASSGGTGDSGANVLTF. DNA for the CDR3: TGTGCCAGCAGTGGCGGGACAGGCGACTCTGGGGCCAACGTCCTGACTTTC. This chain joins TRBV6-4 and TRBJ2-6; 8 bases align to TRBD1. Germline CDR1 MRHNA, CDR2 SNTAGT. Germline trimming cut 4 bases from V and 0 bases from J; bases unmatched to any gene: 5. The CDR3 runs 17 residues.

The J gene is TRBJ2-2, the V gene TRBV11-3, with 9 bases matching TRBD2. The CDR3 length is 15 residues. Germline values: CDR1 SGHNT, CDR2 YENEEA. After removal of 5 bases from V and 4 bases from J, the junction contained 5 bases not matched to a gene. CDR3 in amino acids: CASSQGLASTGELFF. The CDR3, as DNA: TGTGCCAGCAGCCAAGGACTAGCGAGCACCGGGGAGCTGTTTTTT.

The gene calls are TRBV7-3 and TRBJ1-2; D perhaps matches TRBD1 (6 bases). Germline assignment: CDR1 SGHTA and CDR2 FQGTGA. The V end lost 0 bases, the J end lost 3 bases, and 11 bases lay between the germline ends. The CDR3 loop spans 15 amino acids. The chain's CDR3 is CASSLTSGQYYGYTF. For the CDR3, the DNA is TGTGCCAGCAGCTTAACGAGTGGACAGTACTATGGCTACACCTTC.

The chain has TRBV30 and TRBJ2-7; 7 nucleotides agree with TRBD1. Trimming at V came to 3 bases and at J to 1 base, leaving 6 bases not matched to a gene. This CDR3 has 14 residues. CDR1 GTSNPN and CDR2 SVGIG come from the germline V gene (reference sequence). This CDR3 reads CAWRKTGRSYEQYF. CDR3 nucleotides: TGTGCCTGGAGGAAGACAGGGAGATCCTACGAGCAGTACTTC.

This sequence joins TRBV12-5 and TRBJ1-1; TRBD1 aligns across 7 bases. V gave up 2 bases and J gave up 2 bases; unmatched junction bases: 5. Germline loops: CDR1 LGHNT, CDR2 FRNRAP. This CDR3 comprises 15 residues. The CDR3 DNA reads as TGTGCTAGTGGTTTGACAAGGACAGGAAACACTGAAGCTTTCTTT. Amino acid sequence: CASGLTRTGNTEAFF.

This clone was detected a few times. This chain uses TRBV21-1 with TRBJ2-6; TRBD2 is the table's D call and was not checked against the DNA. TRBV21-1 is assigned pseudogene status. This CDR3 has 19 residues. The CDR3 loop is CASSKAPTRRSSGANVLTF. CDR3 DNA: TGTGCCAGCAGCAAAGCTCCCACAAGACGGAGCTCTGGGGCCAACGTCCTGACTTTC.

Written as DNA, the CDR3 is TGTGCCAGCAGTGTAGTGGTACGAAACACCATATATTTT. Protein: CASSVVVRNTIYF. The chain combines TRBV2 with TRBJ1-3; D is undetermined. The V and J ends lost 4 bases and 5 bases respectively, with 9 bases between them. The CDR3 length is 13 residues. Germline V lookup: CDR1 SNHLY, CDR2 FYNNEI.

The chain links TRBV28 to TRBJ2-7, with a tentative D call TRBD2 (6 bases). CDR1 MDHEN and CDR2 SYDVKM come from the germline V gene. The CDR3 length is 14 residues. V was pared by 2 bases and J by 3 bases, with 11 bases between. The CDR3 region has the DNA TGTGCCAGCAGTTTAGGGACTGGATTCTACGAGCAGTACTTC. Amino acids: CASSLGTGFYEQYF.

This rearrangement joins TRBV7-9 to TRBJ2-2, with D possibly matching TRBD1 (5 bases). The CDR3 is 15 amino acids. CDR1 and CDR2 from the germline V gene are SEHNR and FQNEAQ (reference sequence). V was clipped by 3 bases and J by 2 bases, with 10 bases between them. As DNA, the CDR3 is TGTGCCAGCAGCTTCGGTAGGGGCAACACCGGGGAGCTGTTTTTT. Translated, it gives CASSFGRGNTGELFF.

The chain uses TRBV19 and TRBJ2-1; the match to TRBD2 covers 10 bases. The CDR3 sequence is 15 residues long. V was clipped by 4 bases and J by 8 bases; unmatched bases: 8. The V gene's germline CDR1 is LNHDA and CDR2 SQIVND (reference sequence). CDR3 sequence: CASSTRSGRADEQFF. The CDR3 nucleotides are TGTGCCAGTAGTACTCGGAGCGGGAGGGCCGATGAGCAGTTCTTC.

The J gene is TRBJ2-1, the V gene TRBV7-2; D is undetermined. The CDR3 extends over 11 amino acids. Germline V CDR1 and CDR2: SGHTA, FQGNSA. With 2 bases removed from V and 13 bases from J, the gap between germline ends came to 9 bases. The CDR3 loop is CASSLTQNQFF. In DNA, the CDR3 is TGTGCCAGCAGCTTAACGCAGAACCAGTTCTTC. The variable domain in full, with the rest retrieved from reference TRBV7-2 and TRBJ2-1, is GAGVSQSPSNKVTEKGKDVELRCDPISGHTALYWYRQSLGQGLEFLIYFQGNSAPDKSGLPSDRFSAERTGGSVSTLTIQRTQQEDSAVYLCASSLTQNQFFGPGTRLTVL.

This chain links TRBV5-6 with TRBJ1-4; a possible D gene is TRBD1 (5 bases). Trimming took off 1 base at V and 2 bases at J, with 15 bases between the two ends. Germline CDR1 reads SGHDT; CDR2 reads YYEEEE. This CDR3 comprises 17 residues. The CDR3 is CASSLLGAQETNEKLFF. The CDR3, as DNA: TGTGCCAGCAGCTTGTTAGGGGCGCAGGAGACTAATGAAAAACTGTTTTTT.

In its sample, this clone was seen a few times. The chain couples TRBV6-5 to TRBJ2-1; 9 bases are a match to TRBD1. Germline V gene data show CDR1 as MNHEY and CDR2 as SVGAGI. The CDR3 covers 15 residues. The trim removed 5 bases at V and 4 bases at J, leaving 6 bases unmatched. The CDR3 reads CASSTTGGRYNEQFF. Here the CDR3 DNA reads TGTGCCAGCAGTACCACAGGGGGCAGGTACAATGAGCAGTTCTTC.

The genes are TRBV7-9 and TRBJ2-7, with 8 bases lining up with TRBD2. The germline V gene has CDR1 SEHNR and CDR2 FQNEAQ (reference sequence). The trim removed 5 bases at V and 2 bases at J, leaving 11 bases unmatched. The CDR3 sequence is 16 residues long. The CDR3 coding sequence is TGTGCCAGCAGCGAAGCCAATAGCGGGGAAACCTACGAGCAGTACTTC. Its protein product is CASSEANSGETYEQYF.

This chain joins TRBV5-4 and TRBJ2-7; 10 bases align to TRBD2. This CDR3 comprises 17 residues. From germline, CDR1 is SGHNT and CDR2 YYREEE (reference sequence). V shed 0 bases, J shed 4 bases, and the junction held 10 bases outside the gene matches. The CDR3 region is CASSLARSGRADYEQYF. The CDR3 bases are TGTGCCAGCAGCTTGGCCAGGAGCGGGAGGGCCGATTACGAGCAGTACTTC.